This passage covers 15 T cell receptor beta chains from one sample sequenced in a study of cytomegalovirus exposure and HLA in healthy donors (dated by TCRdb to about 2017). The library was obtained by the immunoSEQ multiplex PCR assay. TCRdb carries this immuneACCESS record with in-frame sequences only. Its versions omit some clonotypes, under half of them owing to an unresolved V gene in the studies checked, with the rest unexplained. This sample has 75,000 to 85,000 clones in its table, and just over 90% of those were observed once. The ten largest clones represent over 2% of the sample. The sequencing sample was made of PBMCs. Receptors originate from a man aged 25 to 40 in good health and CMV-seronegative.

This chain uses TRBV27 with TRBJ1-1, with D unresolved. The V gene lost 9 bases and the J gene lost 0 bases, with 11 bases spanning the gap. The CDR3 runs to 13 residues. Germline V lookup: CDR1 MNHEY, CDR2 SMNVEV (reference sequence). As DNA, the CDR3 is TGTGCCAGTATAAACGGGGTGAACACTGAAGCTTTCTTT. Translated, it gives CASINGVNTEAFF.

This clone was found once. This chain connects TRBV15 to TRBJ1-5; possibly TRBD1 for D (5 bases). V lost 0 bases and J lost 5, with 14 bases in between. The V gene's germline CDR1 is LNHNV and CDR2 YYDKDF (reference sequence). This CDR3 has 16 amino acids. The CDR3 here is CATSRDGRGGDQPQHF. The CDR3 DNA is TGTGCCACCAGCAGAGACGGGCGGGGGGGAGATCAGCCCCAGCATTTT. The full variable domain, in which reference TRBV15 and TRBJ1-5 provide the parts outside the CDR3, is DAMVIQNPRYQVTQFGKPVTLSCSQTLNHNVMYWYQQKSSQAPKLLFHYYDKDFNNEADTPDNFQSRRPNTSFCFLDIRSPGLGDTAMYLCATSRDGRGGDQPQHFGDGTRLSIL.

This chain links TRBV2 with TRBJ1-1; tentatively, D is TRBD1 (6 bases). Trimming removed 6 bases from V and 8 bases from J, with 16 bases in between. The germline gives CDR1 SNHLY, CDR2 FYNNEI. The CDR3 consists of 13 residues. For the CDR3, the DNA is TGTGCCAGCAGGAAACAGGGAAATAGCGAAGCTTTCTTT. Protein product: CASRKQGNSEAFF.

The rearrangement uses TRBV4-1 and TRBJ2-7; 10 bases fit TRBD2. The V segment lost 6 bases and the J segment 5 bases; nucleotides outside the gene matches: 10. Germline values: CDR1 MGHRA, CDR2 YSYEKL. This CDR3 contains 15 residues. This CDR3 is CASSPGAGTSDEQYF. CDR3 nucleotides: TGCGCCAGCAGTCCTGGAGCCGGGACTAGCGACGAGCAGTACTTC.

V gene TRBV4-1 combines with J gene TRBJ2-3; 7 positions agree with TRBD2. The CDR3 is made up of 18 amino acids. The germline gives CDR1 MGHRA, CDR2 YSYEKL. The trim removed 1 base at V and 2 bases at J, leaving 12 bases unmatched. CDR3 sequence: CASSQGLVRRGNTDTQYF. Written as DNA, the CDR3 is TGCGCCAGCAGCCAAGGATTGGTGAGGCGGGGGAACACAGATACGCAGTATTTT.

This chain connects TRBV28 to TRBJ2-5; 7 bases fit TRBD2. Germline assignment: CDR1 MDHEN and CDR2 SYDVKM. V was pared by 1 base and J by 0 bases, with 8 bases of the junction left unmatched. CDR3 length: 17 amino acids. The CDR3, as DNA: TGTGCCAGCAGTTTATATTCGGCTAGCGGACACCAAGAGACCCAGTACTTC. Translated, it gives CASSLYSASGHQETQYF.

The rearrangement joins TRBV4-1 to TRBJ1-4; D ambiguous. Trimming removed 0 bases from V and 8 bases from J, with 13 bases in between. Germline V gene lookup returns CDR1 MGHRA and CDR2 YSYEKL. The CDR3 contains 15 residues. The CDR3 coding sequence is TGCGCCAGCAGCCAAGAGTTGTCGGGGTGGGAAAAACTGTTTTTT. Its protein is CASSQELSGWEKLFF.

V is TRBV5-4 and J is TRBJ1-1; D unresolved. Germline loops: CDR1 SGHNT, CDR2 YYREEE (reference sequence). The V gene lost 5 bases and the J gene lost 1 base, with 15 bases spanning the gap. The CDR3 length is 15 residues. CDR3 DNA sequence: TGTGCCAGCAGGACCTCGGACTTAGGGAACACTGAAGCTTTCTTT. It specifies CASRTSDLGNTEAFF.

The chain is built from TRBV28 and TRBJ1-2; 9 bases agree with TRBD1. Germline trimming cut 8 bases from V and 3 bases from J; bases unmatched to any gene: 16. Per germline, CDR1 MDHEN and CDR2 SYDVKM. CDR3 length: 17 residues. CDR3 in DNA: TGTGCCAGCGGCCCCGGGACAGGGCTGTTAAGGGACTATGGCTACACCTTC. Translating gives CASGPGTGLLRDYGYTF.

The rearrangement uses TRBV7-6 and TRBJ2-4, with 9 positions matching TRBD1. The V gene's germline CDR1 is SGHVS and CDR2 FNYEAQ. The CDR3 sequence is 14 residues long. Trimming at V came to 4 bases and at J to 7 bases, leaving 5 bases not matched to a gene. As DNA, the CDR3 is TGTGCCAGCAGCTCCCCGGGACAGGGTAACATTCAGTACTTC. It translates to CASSSPGQGNIQYF.

The chain employs TRBV19 and TRBJ2-7; 7 bases map to TRBD2. Germline V gene lookup returns CDR1 LNHDA and CDR2 SQIVND (reference sequence). This CDR3 contains 14 residues. V lost 6 bases to trimming and J lost 3 bases; unmatched junction nucleotides: 8. Here the CDR3 reads CASRRESGVYEQYF. The CDR3 coding sequence is TGTGCCAGTAGACGAGAAAGCGGGGTCTACGAGCAGTACTTC.

A single count supports this clone. V is TRBV5-3 and J is TRBJ2-3; weak D call: TRBD2 (6 bases). TRBV5-3 is given ORF status, its function remaining uncertain. V shed 6 bases and J shed 0 bases, with 14 bases lying between them. This CDR3 contains 15 residues. The CDR3 bases are TGTGCCAGAACAGCATTAGCGGATAGCACAGATACGCAGTATTTT. This codes for CARTALADSTDTQYF.

V gene TRBV28 combines with J gene TRBJ1-2; 7 bases agree with TRBD1. The V gene's germline CDR1 is MDHEN and CDR2 SYDVKM. V was pared by 6 bases and J by 8 bases, with 12 bases of the junction left unmatched. This CDR3 is built from 14 residues. The CDR3 nucleotides are TGTGCCAGCAGATACCTACAGGGGTGGGAGGGCTACACCTTC. Residues: CASRYLQGWEGYTF.

This clone was counted once. As DNA, the CDR3 is TGTGCCAGCAGCCCACAGGGAAGCTCCTACAATGAGCAGTTCTTC. Its translation is CASSPQGSSYNEQFF. The J gene is TRBJ2-1, the V gene TRBV7-3; D possibly corresponds to TRBD1 (6 bases). The CDR3 has 15 residues. CDR1 is SGHTA and CDR2 is FQGTGA in the germline V gene. The V end was cut by 5 bases, the J end by 0 bases, with 11 bases between.

This chain links TRBV5-8 with TRBJ2-1; 12 bases are a match to TRBD1. J was trimmed by 8 bases and V by 3 bases; bases with no gene match: 6. This CDR3 comprises 15 residues. Germline V CDR1 and CDR2: SGHTS, YDEGEE. CDR3: CASSWGQGASDEQFF. CDR3 nucleotide sequence: TGTGCCAGCAGCTGGGGACAGGGGGCAAGTGATGAGCAGTTCTTC.